These 5 T cell receptor beta chains were sequenced from one sample in a study of T cells in Graves' hyperthyroidism and ophthalmopathy. RNA transcripts were the template for amplifying TCR beta CDR3 regions. The HTBI primer set was used in a first-round RT-PCR of the TCR CDR3. MiXCR, run by TCRdb on the multiplex PCR reads, gives a single entry per CDR3 protein. The sample includes around 400,000 distinct CDR3 sequences, approximately 25% seen only once; the top ten take about 73%. Sequenced material: blood. These receptors were collected from a man over 45 with Graves' hyperthyroidism.

This sequence joins TRBV11-3 and TRBJ2-7, with TRBD2 as a possible D gene (5 bases). This CDR3 comprises 14 residues. Trimming stripped 2 bases from V and 7 bases from J, with 15 bases between. Germline V gene sequence: CDR1 SGHNT, CDR2 YENEEA. CDR3 bases: TGTGCCAGCAGCTTATTCCGGGGATCGGGGGAGCAGTACTTC. This sequence encodes CASSLFRGSGEQYF.

This clonotype was counted a few times. A much bigger clone sits one base away, suggesting this may be a read error. The gene calls are TRBV5-1 and TRBJ2-4, with D perhaps matching TRBD2 (5 bases). Germline CDR1 and CDR2: SGHRS and YFSETQ. Trimming removed 0 bases at V and 7 bases at J, with 14 bases between. The CDR3 covers 15 residues. The CDR3 is CASSLEEAPGNIQYF. CDR3 coding DNA: TGCGCCAGCAGCTTGGAGGAGGCCCCCGGTAACATTCAGTACTTC.

The V and J genes are TRBV19 and TRBJ2-1, with D uncertain. CDR3 length: 14 amino acids. The germline CDR1 and CDR2 sequences are LNHDA and SQIVND (reference sequence). The germline V and J ends were trimmed by 6 bases and 2 bases, with 11 bases remaining between them. The CDR3 spells CASSTKHTYNEQFF. CDR3 nucleotides: TGTGCCAGTAGCACGAAACACACCTACAATGAGCAGTTCTTC. Drawing the rest from reference TRBV19 and TRBJ2-1, the complete variable domain is DGGITQSPKYLFRKEGQNVTLSCEQNLNHDAMYWYRQDPGQGLRLIYYSQIVNDFQKGDIAEGYSVSREKKESFPLTVTSAQKNPTAFYLCASSTKHTYNEQFFGPGTRLTVL.

Many counts were recorded for this clonotype. The chain couples TRBV6-1 to TRBJ1-4, with D hard to call. V gave up 4 bases and J gave up 12 bases, with 15 bases separating them. This CDR3 comprises 13 residues. Germline V CDR1 and CDR2: MNHNS, SASEGT. CDR3 in amino acids: CASSVNRIKELFF. The CDR3 coding sequence is TGTGCCAGCAGTGTGAACCGCATAAAGGAACTGTTTTTT.

In its sample, this clonotype was seen a few times. The CDR3: CASRETNSGANVLTF. The CDR3 DNA is TGCGCCAGCAGGGAGACCAACTCTGGGGCCAACGTCCTGACTTTC. This rearrangement joins TRBV10-2 to TRBJ2-6; D call uncertain. Deletions cut 6 bases from V and 0 bases from J, with 9 bases between. Germline V gene data show CDR1 as WSHSY and CDR2 as SAAADI. The CDR3 is 15 amino acids.